This entry is about one TCR beta chain. The CDR3 has 13 residues. Deletions cut 6 bases from V and 4 bases from J, with 12 bases between. This entry is derived from a study of control samples from healthy donors and cancer patients. Here immunoSEQ multiplex PCR was the method, and the copy in TCRdb shows in-frame clones only, minus some. The sample consists of over 120,000 clones, around 92% of them appearing once. Sequenced material: blood. The sequence derives from a man in his thirties or forties in good health. The chain couples TRBV12-3 or TRBV12-4 to TRBJ1-1, with D perhaps matching TRBD1 (6 bases). CDR3 sequence reads: CASSGGLSTEAFF. CDR3 coding DNA: TGTGCCAGCAGCGGGGGGCTTAGCACTGAAGCTTTCTTT.